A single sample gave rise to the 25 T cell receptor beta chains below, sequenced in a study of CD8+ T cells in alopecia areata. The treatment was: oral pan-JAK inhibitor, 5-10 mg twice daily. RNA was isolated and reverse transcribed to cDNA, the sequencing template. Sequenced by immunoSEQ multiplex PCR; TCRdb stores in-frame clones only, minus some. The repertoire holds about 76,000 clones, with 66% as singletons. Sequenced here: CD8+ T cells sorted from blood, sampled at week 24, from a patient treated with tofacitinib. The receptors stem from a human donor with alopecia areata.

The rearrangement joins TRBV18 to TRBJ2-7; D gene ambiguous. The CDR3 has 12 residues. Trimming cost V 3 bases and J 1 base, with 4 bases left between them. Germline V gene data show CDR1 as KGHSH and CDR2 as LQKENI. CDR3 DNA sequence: TGTGCCAGCTCACCGAATTCCTACGAGCAGTACTTC. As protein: CASSPNSYEQYF.

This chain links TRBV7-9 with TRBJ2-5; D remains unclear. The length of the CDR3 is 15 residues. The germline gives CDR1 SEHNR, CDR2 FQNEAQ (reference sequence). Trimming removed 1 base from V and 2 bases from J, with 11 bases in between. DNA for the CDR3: TGTGCCAGCAGCTTAGATGTCAGGCAGCAAGAGACCCAGTACTTC. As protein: CASSLDVRQQETQYF.

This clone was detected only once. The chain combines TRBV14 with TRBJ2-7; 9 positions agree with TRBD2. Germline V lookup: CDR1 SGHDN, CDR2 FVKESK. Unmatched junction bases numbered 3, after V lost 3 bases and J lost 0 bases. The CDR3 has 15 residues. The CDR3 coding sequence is TGTGCCAGCAGCCATGGGACTAGCCTCTCCTACGAGCAGTACTTC. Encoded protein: CASSHGTSLSYEQYF.

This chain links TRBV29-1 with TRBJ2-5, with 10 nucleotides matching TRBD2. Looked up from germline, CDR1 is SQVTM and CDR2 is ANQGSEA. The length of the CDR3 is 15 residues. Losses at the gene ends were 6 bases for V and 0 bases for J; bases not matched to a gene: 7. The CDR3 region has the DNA TGCAGCGTCAGGAGGACTAGCGGAAACCAAGAGACCCAGTACTTC. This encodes CSVRRTSGNQETQYF.

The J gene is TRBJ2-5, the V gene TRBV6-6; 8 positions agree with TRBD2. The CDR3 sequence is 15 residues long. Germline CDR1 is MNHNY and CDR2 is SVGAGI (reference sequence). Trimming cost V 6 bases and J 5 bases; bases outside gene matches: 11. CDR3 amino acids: CASSQEGTRGETQYF. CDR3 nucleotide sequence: TGTGCCAGCAGCCAAGAGGGGACTAGGGGGGAGACCCAGTACTTC.

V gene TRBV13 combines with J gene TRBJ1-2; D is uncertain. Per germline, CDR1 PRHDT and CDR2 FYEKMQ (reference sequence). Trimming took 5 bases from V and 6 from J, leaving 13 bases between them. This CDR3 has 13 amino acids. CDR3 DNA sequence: TGTGCCAGCAGCCACGGGAAGGCGGATGGCTACACCTTC. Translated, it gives CASSHGKADGYTF. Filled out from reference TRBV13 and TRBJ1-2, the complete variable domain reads AAGVIQSPRHLIKEKRETATLKCYPIPRHDTVYWYQQGPGQDPQFLISFYEKMQSDKGSIPDRFSAQQFSDYHSELNMSSLELGDSALYFCASSHGKADGYTFGSGTRLTVV.

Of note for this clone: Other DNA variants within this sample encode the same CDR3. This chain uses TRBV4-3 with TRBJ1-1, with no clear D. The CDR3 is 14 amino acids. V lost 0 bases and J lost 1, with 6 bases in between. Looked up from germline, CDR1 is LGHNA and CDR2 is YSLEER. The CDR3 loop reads CASSQETANTEAFF. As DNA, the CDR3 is TGCGCCAGCAGCCAAGAAACAGCGAACACTGAAGCTTTCTTT.

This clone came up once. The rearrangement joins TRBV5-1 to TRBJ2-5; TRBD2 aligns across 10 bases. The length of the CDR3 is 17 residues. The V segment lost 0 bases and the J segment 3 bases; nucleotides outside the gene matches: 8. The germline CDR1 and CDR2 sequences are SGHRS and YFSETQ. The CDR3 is CASSLELAGGYEETQYF. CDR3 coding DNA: TGCGCCAGCAGCTTGGAGTTAGCGGGGGGATACGAAGAGACCCAGTACTTC.

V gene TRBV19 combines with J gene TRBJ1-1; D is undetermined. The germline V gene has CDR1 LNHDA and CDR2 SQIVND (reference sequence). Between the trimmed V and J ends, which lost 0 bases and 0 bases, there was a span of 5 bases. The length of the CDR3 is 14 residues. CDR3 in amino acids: CASSIEGLNTEAFF. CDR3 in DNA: TGTGCCAGTAGTATAGAGGGCCTGAACACTGAAGCTTTCTTT.

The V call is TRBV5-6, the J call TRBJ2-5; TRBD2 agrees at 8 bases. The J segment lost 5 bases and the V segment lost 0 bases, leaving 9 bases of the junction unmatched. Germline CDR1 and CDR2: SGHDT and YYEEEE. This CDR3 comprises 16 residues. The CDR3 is CASSLVGRGARETQYF. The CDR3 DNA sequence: TGTGCCAGCAGCTTGGTTGGGCGGGGGGCCAGGGAGACCCAGTACTTC.

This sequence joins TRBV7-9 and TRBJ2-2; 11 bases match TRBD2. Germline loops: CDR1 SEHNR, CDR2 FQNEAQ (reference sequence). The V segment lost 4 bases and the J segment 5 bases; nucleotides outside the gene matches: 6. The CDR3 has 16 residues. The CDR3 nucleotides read TGTGCCAGCAGCTCAACGGGACTAGCGGCGACCGGGGAGCTGTTTTTT. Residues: CASSSTGLAATGELFF.

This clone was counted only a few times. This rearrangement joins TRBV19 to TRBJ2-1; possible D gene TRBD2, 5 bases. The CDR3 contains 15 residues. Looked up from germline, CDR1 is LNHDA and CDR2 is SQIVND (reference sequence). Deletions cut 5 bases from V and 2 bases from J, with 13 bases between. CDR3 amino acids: CASSLTAGPYNEQFF. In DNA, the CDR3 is TGTGCCAGTAGTTTGACTGCGGGCCCCTACAATGAGCAGTTCTTC.

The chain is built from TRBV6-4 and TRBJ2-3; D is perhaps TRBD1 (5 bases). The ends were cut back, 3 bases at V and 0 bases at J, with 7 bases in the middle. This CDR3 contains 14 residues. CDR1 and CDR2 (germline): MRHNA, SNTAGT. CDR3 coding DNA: TGTGCCAGCAGTGAAAAGGGGAGCACAGATACGCAGTATTTT. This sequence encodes CASSEKGSTDTQYF.

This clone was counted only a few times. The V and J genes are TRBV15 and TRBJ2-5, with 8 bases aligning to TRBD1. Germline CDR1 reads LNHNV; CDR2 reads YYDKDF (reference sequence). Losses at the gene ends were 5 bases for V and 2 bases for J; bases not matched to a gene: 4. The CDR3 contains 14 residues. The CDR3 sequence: CATSGGQDQETQYF. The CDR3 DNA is TGTGCCACCAGCGGGGGACAGGATCAAGAGACCCAGTACTTC.

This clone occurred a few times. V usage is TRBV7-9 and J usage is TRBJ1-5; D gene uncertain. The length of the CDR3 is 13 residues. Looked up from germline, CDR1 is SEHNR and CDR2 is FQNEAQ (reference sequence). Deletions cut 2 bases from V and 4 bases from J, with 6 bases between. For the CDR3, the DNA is TGTGCCAGCAGCTTACAGGAGAATCAGCCCCAGCATTTT. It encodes CASSLQENQPQHF.

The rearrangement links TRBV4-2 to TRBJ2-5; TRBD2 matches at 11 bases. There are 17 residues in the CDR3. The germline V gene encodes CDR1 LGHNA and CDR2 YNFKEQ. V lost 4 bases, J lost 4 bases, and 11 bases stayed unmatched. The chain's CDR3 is CASSLMDSGGAAETQYF. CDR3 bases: TGTGCCAGCAGCCTAATGGATAGCGGGGGGGCGGCAGAGACCCAGTACTTC.

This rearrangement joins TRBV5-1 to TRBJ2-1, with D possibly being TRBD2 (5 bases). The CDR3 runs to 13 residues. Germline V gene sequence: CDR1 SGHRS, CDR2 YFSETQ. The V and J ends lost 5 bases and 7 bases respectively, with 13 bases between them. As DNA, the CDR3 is TGCGCCAGCAGAGATACTAGGCATAATGAGCAGTTCTTC. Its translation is CASRDTRHNEQFF.

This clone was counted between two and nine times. The CDR3 loop reads CASSLATPGYGGELFF. In DNA form, the CDR3 reads TGCGCCAGCAGCTTGGCTACACCAGGGTACGGCGGGGAGCTGTTTTTT. The chain has TRBV5-1 and TRBJ2-2; TRBD1 might be the D (5 bases). Germline V gene lookup returns CDR1 SGHRS and CDR2 YFSETQ. V dropped 0 bases and J dropped 7 bases, with 16 bases sitting between them. The length of the CDR3 is 16 residues. Supplemented by reference TRBV5-1 and TRBJ2-2, the full variable domain reads KAGVTQTPRYLIKTRGQQVTLSCSPISGHRSVSWYQQTPGQGLQFLFEYFSETQRNKGNFPGRFSGRQFSNSRSEMNVSTLELGDSALYLCASSLATPGYGGELFFGEGSRLTVL.

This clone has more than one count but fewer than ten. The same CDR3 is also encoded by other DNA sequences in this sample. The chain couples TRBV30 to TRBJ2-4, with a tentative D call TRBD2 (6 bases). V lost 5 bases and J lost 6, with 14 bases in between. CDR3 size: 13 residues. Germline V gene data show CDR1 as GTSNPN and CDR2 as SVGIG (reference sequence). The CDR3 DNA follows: TGTGCCTGGGCGGGGCGGGGTACAAACATTCAGTACTTC. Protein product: CAWAGRGTNIQYF. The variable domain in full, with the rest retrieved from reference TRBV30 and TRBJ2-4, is SQTIHQWPATLVQPVGSPLSLECTVEGTSNPNLYWYRQAAGRGLQLLFYSVGIGQISSEVPQNLSASRPQDRQFILSSKKLLLSDSGFYLCAWAGRGTNIQYFGAGTRLSVL.

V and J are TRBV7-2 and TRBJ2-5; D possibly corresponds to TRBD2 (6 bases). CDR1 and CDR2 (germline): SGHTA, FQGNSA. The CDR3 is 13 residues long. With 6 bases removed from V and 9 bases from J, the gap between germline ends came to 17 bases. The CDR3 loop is CASSPEATGAQYF. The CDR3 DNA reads TGTGCCAGCAGTCCGGAGGCCACGGGGGCCCAGTACTTC.

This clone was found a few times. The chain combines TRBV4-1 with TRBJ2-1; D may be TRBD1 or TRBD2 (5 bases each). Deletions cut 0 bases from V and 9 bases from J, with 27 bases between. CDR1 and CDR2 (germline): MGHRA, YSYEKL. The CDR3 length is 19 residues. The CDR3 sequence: CASSQEGQGVVGAYGEQFF. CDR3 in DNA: TGCGCCAGCAGCCAAGAGGGGCAGGGAGTAGTCGGGGCCTACGGTGAGCAGTTCTTC.

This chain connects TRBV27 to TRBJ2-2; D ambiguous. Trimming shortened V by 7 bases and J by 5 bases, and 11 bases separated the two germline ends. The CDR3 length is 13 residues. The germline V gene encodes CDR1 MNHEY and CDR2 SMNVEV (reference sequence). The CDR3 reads CASTYSWTGELFF. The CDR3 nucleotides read TGTGCCAGCACTTACTCGTGGACCGGGGAGCTGTTTTTT.

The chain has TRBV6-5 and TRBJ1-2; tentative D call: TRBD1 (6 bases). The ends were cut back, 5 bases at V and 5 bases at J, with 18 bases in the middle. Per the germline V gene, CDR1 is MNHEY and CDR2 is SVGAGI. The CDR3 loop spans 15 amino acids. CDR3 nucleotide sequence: TGTGCCAGCAGTCCCGCTGGGGGGCGTGGATATGGCTACACCTTC. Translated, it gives CASSPAGGRGYGYTF.

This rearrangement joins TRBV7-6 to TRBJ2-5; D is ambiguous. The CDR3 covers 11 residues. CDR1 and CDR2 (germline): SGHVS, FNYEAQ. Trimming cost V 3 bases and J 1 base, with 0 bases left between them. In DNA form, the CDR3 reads TGTGCCAGCAGCTTCCAAGAGACCCAGTACTTC. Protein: CASSFQETQYF.

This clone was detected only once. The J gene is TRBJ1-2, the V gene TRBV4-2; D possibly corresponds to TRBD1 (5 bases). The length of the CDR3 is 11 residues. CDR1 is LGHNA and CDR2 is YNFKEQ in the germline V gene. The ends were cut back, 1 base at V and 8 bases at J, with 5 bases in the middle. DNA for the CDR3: TGTGCCAGCAGCCAAGGGGGCGGCTACACCTTC. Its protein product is CASSQGGGYTF.